Listed here are 8 T cell receptor beta chains from one sample, sequenced in a study of T cells expressing NK-cell markers. For each CDR3 protein, TCRdb gives one entry from its re-call of the 5' RACE reads, without DNA. This repertoire comprises 8,000 or so distinct CDR3 sequences; its ten largest clones make up about 60%. Sequencing was carried out using blood T cells: a sorted CD56 or NKG2C T cell subset, CD4+ or CD8+ T cells, or bulk PBMC T cells (not recorded which). The receptors here all came from a man aged 18-69 years in good health.

V and J are TRBV4-1 and TRBJ2-1; TCRdb selects TRBD2, and the lack of DNA leaves this call unchecked. The CDR3 spans 16 residues. Germline V lookup: CDR1 MGHRA, CDR2 YSYEKL. CDR3 protein: CASSQVALAGRNEQFF.

This clonotype is deemed large by its frequency. The chain combines TRBV15 with TRBJ2-3; TCRdb names TRBD1, which stays unverified in the absence of DNA. The CDR3 runs to 15 residues. Germline V gene sequence: CDR1 LNHNV, CDR2 YYDKDF (reference sequence). CDR3 amino acids: CATSTGRGAKDTQYF.

V is TRBV4-2 and J is TRBJ2-1; TCRdb's D call of TRBD1 is untestable without DNA. CDR3 length: 15 residues. Germline lookup yields CDR1 LGHNA and CDR2 YNFKEQ. The CDR3: CASSQEEGAYNEQFF.

This chain links TRBV11-1 with TRBJ2-1; the D gene TCRdb calls, TRBD2, cannot be checked with no DNA. CDR1 SGHAT and CDR2 FQDESV come from the germline V gene (reference sequence). The CDR3 extends over 18 amino acids. CDR3 protein: CASSLVASGGADLNEQFF.

This sequence joins TRBV11-1 and TRBJ2-5; no DNA is available, so the TRBD1 call from TCRdb remains unchecked. Germline V gene sequence: CDR1 SGHAT, CDR2 FQDESV (reference sequence). The CDR3 has 14 amino acids. The CDR3 spells CASSLERVLKTQYF.

The rearrangement links TRBV4-2 to TRBJ2-3; checking the TCRdb D call of TRBD2 is not possible without DNA. The CDR3 spans 17 residues. The germline V gene encodes CDR1 LGHNA and CDR2 YNFKEQ. The CDR3: CASSQDWSGQGTDTQYF.

The CDR3 here is CSAWGTSEDYEQYF. The chain recombines TRBV20-1 with TRBJ2-7; the TCRdb call, TRBD2, lacks DNA for checking. The germline CDR1 and CDR2 sequences are DFQATT and SNEGSKA (reference sequence). This CDR3 spans 14 amino acids.

V and J are TRBV6-2 or TRBV6-3 and TRBJ2-2; checking the TCRdb D call of TRBD1 is not possible without DNA. The CDR3 spans 14 residues. Germline assignment: CDR1 MNHEY and CDR2 SVGEGT. The CDR3 sequence: CASSYKGDTGELFF.